This T cell receptor beta chain was profiled in a study of blood T cell repertoires in COVID-19. The table came from immunoSEQ multiplex PCR; TCRdb's copy has only in-frame clones and leaves some out. The sample records around 70,000 clones, around 87% being singletons. V was clipped by 2 bases and J by 3 bases, with 9 bases between them. CDR1 and CDR2 from the germline V gene are SGHKS and YYEKEE (reference sequence). The CDR3 is 13 amino acids. This sequence was found in a man aged 50 to 59 with active COVID-19. Sequenced material: peripheral blood. The chain is built from TRBV5-5 and TRBJ2-7; perhaps TRBD1 as D (7 bases). The CDR3 sequence: CASSFRGDYEQYF. CDR3 in DNA: TGTGCCAGCAGCTTCAGGGGGGACTACGAGCAGTACTTC.